Each of the 22 T cell receptor beta chains below was sequenced from the same sample in a study of T cell responses to AZD1222 COVID-19 vaccine. The repertoire was sequenced with immunoSEQ multiplex PCR; TCRdb's copy has only in-frame clones and lacks some. The data show about 180,000 clones, around 87% seen once. Material: peripheral blood, obtained on day 0 of AZD1222 vaccination. Receptors were obtained from an adult in good health.

The genes are TRBV6-4 and TRBJ1-3; D possibly corresponds to TRBD1 (6 bases). This CDR3 has 15 amino acids. Germline loops: CDR1 MRHNA, CDR2 SNTAGT. V was pared by 2 bases and J by 0 bases, with 8 bases between. CDR3 sequence (DNA): TGTGCCAGCAGTGACGAGGGGGGCTCTGGAAACACCATATATTTT. Residues: CASSDEGGSGNTIYF.

This chain uses TRBV2 with TRBJ1-1; 8 bases align to TRBD1. J lost 0 bases, V lost 7 bases, and 4 bases had no gene match. The CDR3 extends over 14 amino acids. In germline, CDR1 is SNHLY, CDR2 FYNNEI. CDR3 sequence reads: CASIPGQVNTEAFF. The CDR3, as DNA: TGTGCCAGCATTCCGGGACAGGTGAACACTGAAGCTTTCTTT.

The chain is built from TRBV28 and TRBJ2-7; D unclear. V lost 1 base and J lost 4, with 11 bases in between. The V gene's germline CDR1 is MDHEN and CDR2 SYDVKM. The CDR3 contains 14 residues. The chain's CDR3 is CASSLSIRLYEQYF. CDR3 sequence (DNA): TGTGCCAGCAGTTTATCTATCCGGCTATACGAGCAGTACTTC.

The rearrangement uses TRBV6-5 and TRBJ1-3; D is possibly TRBD1 (6 bases). Looked up from germline, CDR1 is MNHEY and CDR2 is SVGAGI. Trimming took 6 bases from V and 0 from J, leaving 12 bases between them. The length of the CDR3 is 15 residues. The CDR3 protein is CASSTTGLSGNTIYF. As DNA, the CDR3 is TGTGCCAGCAGCACGACAGGTCTCTCTGGAAACACCATATATTTT.

V and J are TRBV18 and TRBJ2-3; a possible D gene is TRBD2 (6 bases). The CDR3 length is 17 residues. V gave up 0 bases and J gave up 2 bases, with 15 bases separating them. From germline, CDR1 is KGHSH and CDR2 LQKENI. CDR3 nucleotides: TGTGCCAGCTCACCACCTCGGCGGGGAGTCGTCACAGATACGCAGTATTTT. Protein product: CASSPPRRGVVTDTQYF.

This clone has a handful of counts. The chain uses TRBV28 and TRBJ1-2, with D possibly being TRBD1 (6 bases). V lost 4 bases, J lost 2 bases, and 17 bases lay in between. The CDR3 sequence is 16 residues long. Germline assignment: CDR1 MDHEN and CDR2 SYDVKM. The CDR3 loop is CASSSPPPQGNYGYTF. The CDR3 region has the DNA TGTGCCAGCAGTTCACCCCCTCCCCAGGGGAACTATGGCTACACCTTC.

The chain is built from TRBV6-6 and TRBJ2-1; weak D call: TRBD2 (6 bases). V lost 4 bases and J lost 6, with 13 bases in between. The germline V gene encodes CDR1 MNHNY and CDR2 SVGAGI (reference sequence). CDR3 length equals 14 residues. The CDR3 coding sequence is TGTGCCAGCAGTTGGACTGGGAGGCCCAATGAGCAGTTCTTC. Its translation is CASSWTGRPNEQFF.

The genes are TRBV27 and TRBJ2-4; TRBD2 might be the D (5 bases). Germline V lookup: CDR1 MNHEY, CDR2 SMNVEV (reference sequence). The length of the CDR3 is 15 residues. Trimming removed 6 bases from V and 0 bases from J, with 12 bases in between. CDR3 sequence: CASSATTVAKNIQYF. CDR3 DNA: TGTGCCAGCAGCGCGACTACCGTAGCCAAAAACATTCAGTACTTC.

The chain joins TRBV6-5 to TRBJ1-4; 8 bases align to TRBD1. The CDR3 runs 14 residues. The germline CDR1 and CDR2 sequences are MNHEY and SVGAGI. Trimming took 9 bases from V and 5 from J; bases not matched to a gene: 8. The CDR3 reads CASSGGAENEKLFF. CDR3 DNA: TGTGCCAGTTCAGGGGGCGCGGAAAATGAAAAACTGTTTTTT.

The chain links TRBV6-5 to TRBJ1-1, with D unresolved. Trimming took 0 bases from V and 5 from J, leaving 13 bases between them. Germline V gene data show CDR1 as MNHEY and CDR2 as SVGAGI. The CDR3 totals 15 residues. The chain's CDR3 is CASSYSGYLGTEAFF. In DNA, the CDR3 is TGTGCCAGCAGTTACTCCGGGTACCTGGGGACTGAAGCTTTCTTT.

This clone has a single count. V is TRBV30 and J is TRBJ2-7; D is unresolved. There are 15 residues in the CDR3. V gave up 3 bases and J gave up 2 bases, with 17 bases separating them. The germline gives CDR1 GTSNPN, CDR2 SVGIG (reference sequence). The CDR3 sequence: CAWSLPSYSPYEQYF. In nucleotides, the CDR3 is TGTGCCTGGAGCCTCCCCTCCTACAGTCCCTACGAGCAGTACTTC. Full variable domain (rest looked up from reference TRBV30 and TRBJ2-7): SQTIHQWPATLVQPVGSPLSLECTVEGTSNPNLYWYRQAAGRGLQLLFYSVGIGQISSEVPQNLSASRPQDRQFILSSKKLLLSDSGFYLCAWSLPSYSPYEQYFGPGTRLTVT.

The J gene is TRBJ2-3, the V gene TRBV27, with D possibly TRBD2 on 6 matching bases. The V end was cut by 2 bases, the J end by 11 bases, with 26 bases between. Germline CDR1 reads MNHEY; CDR2 reads SMNVEV (reference sequence). This CDR3 comprises 17 residues. CDR3 loop: CASSLHRGLPPRSWQYF. CDR3 nucleotide sequence: TGTGCCAGCAGTTTACATCGGGGACTCCCACCCAGGTCATGGCAGTATTTT.

CDR3 in amino acids: CASSQGSGKIMNTEAFF. As DNA, the CDR3 is TGCGCCAGCAGCCAAGGATCGGGTAAAATCATGAACACTGAAGCTTTCTTT. The J gene is TRBJ1-1, the V gene TRBV4-1; D is undetermined. CDR1 MGHRA and CDR2 YSYEKL come from the germline V gene. Between the trimmed V and J ends, which lost 1 base and 0 bases, there was a span of 15 bases. This CDR3 region has 17 residues.

The chain links TRBV11-1 to TRBJ1-6; D gene ambiguous. Germline CDR1 SGHAT, CDR2 FQDESV (reference sequence). The CDR3 contains 12 residues. Trimming removed 3 bases from V and 7 bases from J, with 4 bases in between. The CDR3, as DNA: TGTGCCAGCAGCTTCACGAATTCACCCCTCCACTTT. The encoded protein is CASSFTNSPLHF.

The chain recombines TRBV28 with TRBJ2-7; 7 bases are a match to TRBD2. Germline-derived CDR1 and CDR2 are MDHEN and SYDVKM. V shed 6 bases, J shed 3 bases, and the junction held 14 bases outside the gene matches. The CDR3 contains 16 residues. Here the CDR3 reads CASRTSPLADHYEQYF. Written as DNA, the CDR3 is TGTGCCAGCAGGACATCTCCCCTAGCGGACCACTACGAGCAGTACTTC.

V and J are TRBV2 and TRBJ2-3, with D tentatively TRBD2 (6 bases). V lost 7 bases and J lost 9, with 20 bases in between. The germline V gene has CDR1 SNHLY and CDR2 FYNNEI. This CDR3 has 14 residues. The CDR3 spells CASNGGTRAVTQYF. The CDR3 region has the DNA TGTGCCAGCAACGGGGGAACCCGCGCGGTGACGCAGTATTTT.

This chain connects TRBV28 to TRBJ1-2; no definite D call. V lost 3 bases to trimming and J lost 4 bases, with 9 bases between them. Germline V gene lookup returns CDR1 MDHEN and CDR2 SYDVKM. The CDR3 is 13 amino acids. The chain's CDR3 is CASSLGVSYGYTF. CDR3 DNA: TGTGCCAGCAGTTTGGGAGTATCCTATGGCTACACCTTC.

This chain links TRBV6-1 with TRBJ1-2; D is possibly TRBD1 (5 bases). The germline CDR1 and CDR2 sequences are MNHNS and SASEGT. The ends were cut back, 2 bases at V and 8 bases at J, with 18 bases in the middle. The CDR3 contains 15 residues. The DNA of the CDR3 is TGTGCCAGCAGTGAATCAAGAGGGACCCCAGCGGGCTACACCTTC. It specifies CASSESRGTPAGYTF.

The chain has TRBV5-1 and TRBJ2-1; 9 nucleotides align to TRBD2. Per germline, CDR1 SGHRS and CDR2 YFSETQ. The CDR3 sequence is 15 residues long. The ends lost 0 bases at V and 12 bases at J; junction bases unmatched: 10. The CDR3 sequence: CASSLAPSGTLTQFF. The CDR3 nucleotides are TGCGCCAGCAGCTTGGCGCCTAGCGGGACCTTGACGCAGTTCTTC.

The V gene is TRBV12-5, the J gene TRBJ1-5; D call uncertain. Germline V gives CDR1 LGHNT, CDR2 FRNRAP. The CDR3 runs 15 residues. With 0 bases removed from V and 6 bases from J, the gap between germline ends came to 12 bases. Here the CDR3 reads CASGLVGRELQPQHF. The CDR3 nucleotides read TGTGCTAGTGGTTTGGTGGGAAGGGAACTTCAGCCCCAGCATTTT.

This chain connects TRBV6-5 to TRBJ1-1; D perhaps matches TRBD1 (5 bases). CDR1 is MNHEY, CDR2 SVGAGI, per germline. The V and J ends lost 7 bases and 8 bases respectively, with 20 bases between them. The CDR3 sequence is 14 residues long. CDR3 DNA sequence: TGTGCCAGCACCTCCATGCAGGTTCAGGGCGAAGCTTTCTTT. Translating gives CASTSMQVQGEAFF.

In DNA, the CDR3 is TGTGCCACCAGTGATTCCACTAGCGGGAGTTCTTACGAGCAGTACTTC. This sequence encodes CATSDSTSGSSYEQYF. The rearrangement joins TRBV24-1 to TRBJ2-7, with 11 bases matching TRBD2. From germline, CDR1 is KGHDR and CDR2 SFDVKD. CDR3 size: 16 residues. V trimming: 2 bases; J trimming: 4 bases; junction bases outside the gene matches: 6.